The 24 T cell receptor beta chains below all came from one sample that was sequenced in a study of T cell responses to AZD1222 COVID-19 vaccine. Repertoires were generated with immunoSEQ multiplex PCR, while TCRdb's copy carries only in-frame clones and drops some. The table shows about 150,000 clones, with around 90% occurring only once. Sequenced here: peripheral blood, sampled on day 0 of AZD1222 vaccination. The receptors were sampled from an adult in good health.

The rearrangement joins TRBV5-1 to TRBJ1-6, with D unresolved. Germline loops: CDR1 SGHRS, CDR2 YFSETQ. The CDR3 is 15 residues long. Trimming cost V 2 bases and J 7 bases, with 13 bases left between them. CDR3 residues: CASSFAPGANSPLHF. In nucleotides, the CDR3 is TGCGCCAGCAGCTTTGCCCCCGGAGCAAATTCACCCCTCCACTTT. Full variable domain (missing parts from reference TRBV5-1 and TRBJ1-6): KAGVTQTPRYLIKTRGQQVTLSCSPISGHRSVSWYQQTPGQGLQFLFEYFSETQRNKGNFPGRFSGRQFSNSRSEMNVSTLELGDSALYLCASSFAPGANSPLHFGNGTRLTVT.

The chain combines TRBV7-6 with TRBJ2-7, with 13 positions matching TRBD2. Losses at the gene ends were 5 bases for V and 7 bases for J; bases not matched to a gene: 14. The CDR3 is 17 residues long. CDR1 is SGHVS and CDR2 is FNYEAQ in the germline V gene. CDR3 DNA: TGTGCCAGCAGCCTCACGAATCCGGGACTAGCGGGAACAGAGCAGTACTTC. It yields the protein CASSLTNPGLAGTEQYF.

CDR3 bases: TGCGCCAGCAGCTTAGGACAGGGGGAGACCCAGTACTTC. Translating it yields CASSLGQGETQYF. The chain has TRBV5-1 and TRBJ2-5; 9 bases map to TRBD1. Germline CDR1 is SGHRS and CDR2 is YFSETQ. V was clipped by 2 bases and J by 5 bases; unmatched bases: 1. The CDR3 is made up of 13 amino acids. Supplemented by reference TRBV5-1 and TRBJ2-5, the full variable domain reads KAGVTQTPRYLIKTRGQQVTLSCSPISGHRSVSWYQQTPGQGLQFLFEYFSETQRNKGNFPGRFSGRQFSNSRSEMNVSTLELGDSALYLCASSLGQGETQYFGPGTRLLVL.

The genes are TRBV27 and TRBJ1-5; D remains unclear. CDR1 MNHEY and CDR2 SMNVEV come from the germline V gene (reference sequence). Trimming left V 6 bases short and J 8 bases short, with 14 bases between. The CDR3 sequence is 13 residues long. The CDR3 region is CASRQVRGEPQHF. As DNA, the CDR3 is TGTGCCAGCAGGCAGGTTCGGGGAGAGCCCCAGCATTTT.

The table lists this clone with a count of one. This CDR3 reads CASSPTVNEQFF. The CDR3 DNA reads TGCGCCAGCAGCCCAACGGTCAATGAGCAGTTCTTC. This chain connects TRBV5-1 to TRBJ2-1; D uncertain. V lost 4 bases and J lost 6, with 8 bases in between. CDR3 length equals 12 residues. Germline values: CDR1 SGHRS, CDR2 YFSETQ.

This chain connects TRBV12-3 or TRBV12-4 to TRBJ2-2, with D perhaps matching TRBD1 (5 bases). The CDR3 is 12 residues long. V lost 8 bases and J 4 bases, leaving 8 bases between the germline ends. As DNA, the CDR3 is TGTGCCAGCCAAAGGGGCACCGGGGAGCTGTTTTTT. Amino acids: CASQRGTGELFF.

A single count supports this clone. J is TRBJ2-7 and V is TRBV28; D perhaps matches TRBD2 (5 bases). The germline CDR1 and CDR2 sequences are MDHEN and SYDVKM. This CDR3 is 13 amino acids long. Trimming removed 5 bases at V and 9 bases at J, with 17 bases between. The CDR3 sequence is CASSPPGGRGQYF. CDR3 DNA: TGTGCCAGCAGTCCCCCGGGTGGGAGAGGGCAGTACTTC. The variable domain in full, completed from reference TRBV28 and TRBJ2-7, reads DVKVTQSSRYLVKRTGEKVFLECVQDMDHENMFWYRQDPGLGLRLIYFSYDVKMKEKGDIPEGYSVSREKKERFSLILESASTNQTSMYLCASSPPGGRGQYFGPGTRLTVT.

The genes are TRBV7-9 and TRBJ2-7, with D tentatively TRBD2 (5 bases). V was pared by 5 bases and J by 5 bases, with 19 bases between. Germline lookup yields CDR1 SEHNR and CDR2 FQNEAQ (reference sequence). The CDR3 is 15 amino acids. The CDR3 DNA sequence: TGTGCCAGCAGCCAATCCCCGCCTAGCTACAACGAGCAGTACTTC. It is translated as CASSQSPPSYNEQYF.

The chain couples TRBV6-4 to TRBJ2-1; D may be TRBD1 (5 bases). The CDR3 contains 13 residues. Germline V gives CDR1 MRHNA, CDR2 SNTAGT. V lost 0 bases, J lost 9 bases, and 9 bases lay in between. The CDR3 nucleotides are TGTGCCAGCAGTGACTCTGAAAGGGGTGAGCAGTTCTTC. It encodes CASSDSERGEQFF.

This clone was seen a handful of times. The rearrangement uses TRBV6-2 or TRBV6-3 and TRBJ1-4; 7 nucleotides line up with TRBD1. CDR1 and CDR2 (germline): MNHEY, SVGEGT. The V and J ends lost 0 bases and 7 bases, in that order; junction bases with no gene match: 5. The CDR3 totals 15 residues. CDR3 residues: CASSYSATGSEKLFF. The CDR3 nucleotides read TGTGCCAGCAGTTACTCGGCGACAGGGAGTGAAAAACTGTTTTTT.

This chain joins TRBV30 and TRBJ2-3; D is unresolved. V was clipped by 4 bases and J by 2 bases, with 4 bases between them. From germline, CDR1 is GTSNPN and CDR2 SVGIG (reference sequence). CDR3 length: 11 residues. The CDR3 DNA is TGTGCCTGGACGTTCACAGATACGCAGTATTTT. Translation: CAWTFTDTQYF.

V usage is TRBV4-3 and J usage is TRBJ2-2; 9 nucleotides align to TRBD1. V shed 4 bases and J 3 bases; nucleotides not matched to a gene: 3. Germline V gene lookup returns CDR1 LGHNA and CDR2 YSLEER. The CDR3 runs 15 residues. CDR3 sequence: CASSPRTGDTGELFF. The CDR3, as DNA: TGCGCCAGCAGCCCCCGGACAGGGGACACCGGGGAGCTGTTTTTT.

The gene calls are TRBV9 and TRBJ2-2; D perhaps matches TRBD2 (6 bases). There are 15 residues in the CDR3. V lost 2 bases to trimming and J lost 1 base, with 9 bases between them. Looked up from germline, CDR1 is SGDLS and CDR2 is YYNGEE. The CDR3 sequence: CASSVGGMNTGELFF. CDR3 in DNA: TGTGCCAGCAGCGTGGGGGGTATGAACACCGGGGAGCTGTTTTTT.

The chain recombines TRBV15 with TRBJ1-5; D uncertain. Germline CDR1 and CDR2: LNHNV and YYDKDF (reference sequence). The CDR3 is 15 amino acids. With 0 bases removed from V and 3 bases from J, the gap between germline ends came to 9 bases. The CDR3 nucleotides are TGTGCCACCAGCAGAGATACGGCGTACAATCAGCCCCAGCATTTT. Its protein is CATSRDTAYNQPQHF.

J is TRBJ2-2 and V is TRBV28, with D maybe TRBD2 (5 bases). Trimming stripped 6 bases from V and 3 bases from J, with 20 bases between. In germline, CDR1 is MDHEN, CDR2 SYDVKM. This CDR3 is 17 amino acids long. The CDR3 sequence is CASSRPVGSGDTGELFF. The CDR3 DNA sequence: TGTGCCAGCAGCCGCCCCGTAGGGAGCGGAGACACCGGGGAGCTGTTTTTT. The entire variable domain, with the rest obtained from reference TRBV28 and TRBJ2-2, is as follows: DVKVTQSSRYLVKRTGEKVFLECVQDMDHENMFWYRQDPGLGLRLIYFSYDVKMKEKGDIPEGYSVSREKKERFSLILESASTNQTSMYLCASSRPVGSGDTGELFFGEGSRLTVL.

J is TRBJ1-5 and V is TRBV6-5; D not certain. There are 15 residues in the CDR3. V was clipped by 2 bases and J by 0 bases, with 8 bases between them. CDR1 and CDR2 from the germline V gene are MNHEY and SVGAGI. The CDR3 coding sequence is TGTGCCAGCAGTTACAAGGGCTATAGCAATCAGCCCCAGCATTTT. It is translated as CASSYKGYSNQPQHF.

The V and J genes are TRBV30 and TRBJ2-3, with 9 nucleotides matching TRBD2. Looked up from germline, CDR1 is GTSNPN and CDR2 is SVGIG (reference sequence). Losses at the gene ends were 0 bases for V and 2 bases for J; bases not matched to a gene: 6. This CDR3 spans 16 amino acids. CDR3 sequence: CAWSVGLAGNTDTQYF. The CDR3 DNA is TGTGCCTGGAGTGTAGGGCTAGCGGGGAACACAGATACGCAGTATTTT.

The chain recombines TRBV19 with TRBJ1-4, with D unresolved. V was pared by 3 bases and J by 8 bases, with 19 bases between. Germline lookup yields CDR1 LNHDA and CDR2 SQIVND (reference sequence). The CDR3 consists of 16 residues. Here the CDR3 DNA reads TGTGCCAGTAGTATTAGCCCGCCAGACCCCATGGAAAAACTGTTTTTT. Amino acids: CASSISPPDPMEKLFF.

This clone is a singleton in its sample. The chain uses TRBV5-1 and TRBJ1-1; D gene unclear. The V end was cut by 5 bases, the J end by 4 bases, with 18 bases between. Germline V gene lookup returns CDR1 SGHRS and CDR2 YFSETQ. This CDR3 contains 15 residues. The CDR3 here is CASSLIEGASTEAFF. The CDR3, as DNA: TGCGCCAGCAGTTTGATAGAAGGTGCAAGCACTGAAGCTTTCTTT.

This sequence joins TRBV6-2 or TRBV6-3 and TRBJ2-7, with D uncertain. The CDR3 covers 14 residues. Looked up from germline, CDR1 is MNHEY and CDR2 is SVGEGT. V was trimmed by 2 bases and J by 1 base, leaving 9 bases between them. CDR3 DNA: TGTGCCAGCAGTTACCCCATCAAATCCTACGAGCAGTACTTC. It codes for CASSYPIKSYEQYF.

The chain joins TRBV30 to TRBJ2-7; 8 nucleotides match TRBD2. Trimming removed 0 bases from V and 7 bases from J; junction bases left unmatched: 14. This CDR3 region has 16 residues. Per germline, CDR1 GTSNPN and CDR2 SVGIG (reference sequence). The CDR3 DNA is TGTGCCTGGAGTGTAGCGAGCGGGAGAATCCTGAGGGAGCAGTACTTC. It encodes CAWSVASGRILREQYF.

V is TRBV19 and J is TRBJ1-2; D uncertain. V dropped 2 bases and J dropped 0 bases, with 10 bases sitting between them. Germline V CDR1 and CDR2: LNHDA, SQIVND (reference sequence). CDR3 length: 15 residues. The CDR3 DNA reads TGTGCCAGTAGTATACGGTCGGGCCCTAACTATGGCTACACCTTC. It translates to CASSIRSGPNYGYTF.

CDR3 DNA: TGTGCCAGCAGCTGGGGCGGGAGTATGGCGGATGAGCAGTTCTTC. Residues: CASSWGGSMADEQFF. The chain carries TRBV7-9 and TRBJ2-1; 7 nucleotides agree with TRBD2. The germline CDR1 and CDR2 sequences are SEHNR and FQNEAQ (reference sequence). After removal of 4 bases from V and 8 bases from J, the junction contained 11 bases not matched to a gene. The CDR3 extends over 15 amino acids.

The table lists this clone with a few counts. The gene calls are TRBV7-9 and TRBJ2-7, with D maybe TRBD2 (5 bases). The germline CDR1 and CDR2 sequences are SEHNR and FQNEAQ (reference sequence). The CDR3 is 14 residues long. V lost 7 bases and J 2 bases, leaving 15 bases between the germline ends. As DNA, the CDR3 is TGTGCCAGCAACCCGCCTAGCCTTCCCTACGAGCAGTACTTC. It is translated as CASNPPSLPYEQYF.